One sample yielded the 17 T cell receptor beta chains listed below, sequenced in a study of blood T cells in healthy people across ages (dated by TCRdb to about 2015). Library creation used 5' RACE. TCRdb lists the instrument as Illumina HiSeq 2500. A second PCR of about 6 to 11 cycles was run with a J-beta primer mix and a sample-barcoded 5' primer. TCRdb applied fastp at Q25 and MiXCR to the public reads, then kept only in-frame beta chains. Duplicate CDR3 protein sequences are folded into a single record with the most common DNA and genes. Recorded for this sample are over 1,500,000 distinct CDR3 sequences; roughly 52% of them occurred a single time. Approximately 2.1% of the sample is held by the ten biggest clonotypes. Sequencing was carried out using blood. The receptors stem from a woman in her thirties or forties in good health.

This clonotype came up a few times. The V call is TRBV7-2, the J call TRBJ1-2; D gene ambiguous. The germline V and J ends were trimmed by 3 bases and 8 bases, with 13 bases remaining between them. CDR1 and CDR2 (germline): SGHTA, FQGNSA. The CDR3 totals 13 residues. The CDR3 region is CASSFRGSDGYTF. CDR3 nucleotide sequence: TGTGCCAGCAGCTTTAGAGGCAGTGACGGCTACACCTTC.

V usage is TRBV9 and J usage is TRBJ2-1; 9 bases are a match to TRBD1. CDR3 length: 18 residues. The V and J ends lost 3 bases and 4 bases, in that order; junction bases with no gene match: 14. CDR1 and CDR2 from the germline V gene are SGDLS and YYNGEE. The CDR3 reads CASSATPRTGTGYNEQFF. CDR3 bases: TGTGCCAGCAGCGCTACTCCACGAACCGGGACAGGGTACAATGAGCAGTTCTTC.

The gene calls are TRBV6-2 or TRBV6-3 and TRBJ2-5, with 9 positions matching TRBD1. The CDR3 sequence is 18 residues long. J gave up 2 bases and V 2 bases, and 12 bases lay outside the gene matches. Germline V gene sequence: CDR1 MNHEY, CDR2 SVGEGT. The DNA for the CDR3 is TGTGCCAGCAGTTACCCAATTCCGACAGGGGGTCGGCAAGAGACCCAGTACTTC. This codes for CASSYPIPTGGRQETQYF.

The chain has TRBV11-2 and TRBJ2-3; D gene ambiguous. Deletions cut 3 bases from V and 6 bases from J, with 10 bases between. Germline CDR1 reads SGHAT; CDR2 reads FQNNGV. The CDR3 is 13 amino acids. Here the CDR3 DNA reads TGTGCCAGCAGCTTCGAGGTCGGGGATACGCAGTATTTT. It translates to CASSFEVGDTQYF.

J is TRBJ2-5 and V is TRBV20-1; TRBD1 aligns across 10 bases. The J segment lost 1 base and the V segment lost 3 bases, leaving 5 bases of the junction unmatched. The CDR3 has 15 amino acids. Germline assignment: CDR1 DFQATT and CDR2 SNEGSKA (reference sequence). Here the CDR3 reads CSASRGTGAQETQYF. CDR3 in DNA: TGCAGTGCTAGCCGCGGGACAGGGGCCCAAGAGACCCAGTACTTC.

This clonotype was picked up a small number of times. This sequence joins TRBV20-1 and TRBJ2-4, with D possibly being TRBD2 (6 bases). This CDR3 region has 13 residues. The V end lost 7 bases, the J end lost 13 bases, and 23 bases lay between the germline ends. CDR1 DFQATT and CDR2 SNEGSKA come from the germline V gene (reference sequence). For the CDR3, the DNA is TGCAGTGTCACAGTGGGGGTCCCGGAGGGGCAGTACTTC. Its protein is CSVTVGVPEGQYF.

In this sample, this clonotype turned up a few times. The chain links TRBV3-1 to TRBJ2-1; TRBD1 or TRBD2 may be the D gene (5 bases each). V was clipped by 4 bases and J by 11 bases, with 12 bases between them. CDR1 is LGHDT and CDR2 is YNNKEL in the germline V gene (reference sequence). The CDR3 covers 12 residues. The CDR3 region is CASSPTGGKQFF. The CDR3 DNA reads as TGTGCCAGCAGCCCAACTGGGGGAAAGCAGTTCTTC.

This clonotype was counted only a few times. The V and J genes are TRBV5-1 and TRBJ2-7, with D tentatively TRBD1 (5 bases). V lost 1 base and J lost 5, with 10 bases in between. The germline gives CDR1 SGHRS, CDR2 YFSETQ. CDR3 length equals 13 residues. Here the CDR3 DNA reads TGCGCCAGCAGCTTGCCCGCAGGGCACGAGCAGTACTTC. As protein: CASSLPAGHEQYF.

V and J are TRBV7-9 and TRBJ2-7; 7 nucleotides line up with TRBD1. V shed 5 bases, J shed 0 bases, and the junction held 10 bases outside the gene matches. There are 16 residues in the CDR3. Germline assignment: CDR1 SEHNR and CDR2 FQNEAQ (reference sequence). The CDR3 region is CASSHGGQAFSYEQYF. Written as DNA, the CDR3 is TGTGCCAGCAGCCATGGTGGACAGGCTTTCTCCTACGAGCAGTACTTC.

To note about this clonotype: Given a much more abundant clone one base away, this may be a read error. This chain links TRBV20-1 with TRBJ2-7; TRBD1 is a possible D gene (5 bases). The DNA end favors TRBJ2-5, so the J call may be wrong. The CDR3 covers 13 residues. The V gene's germline CDR1 is DFQATT and CDR2 SNEGSKA (reference sequence). Here the CDR3 DNA reads TGCAGTGCGACGACAAGGGGCCTGGAGACCCAGTACTTC. Its translation is CSATTRGLETQYF.

This chain joins TRBV15 and TRBJ2-1; 9 bases are a match to TRBD1. The J segment lost 8 bases and the V segment lost 2 bases, leaving 7 bases of the junction unmatched. Germline assignment: CDR1 LNHNV and CDR2 YYDKDF (reference sequence). CDR3 length equals 15 residues. The CDR3 nucleotides are TGTGCCACCAGCAGATTGACAGGGGGGGCCGATGAGCAGTTCTTC. Its protein product is CATSRLTGGADEQFF.

This chain links TRBV6-5 with TRBJ1-2, with 8 bases aligning to TRBD1. CDR3 length: 14 residues. V shed 2 bases and J 7 bases; nucleotides not matched to a gene: 6. From germline, CDR1 is MNHEY and CDR2 SVGAGI. Written as DNA, the CDR3 is TGTGCCAGCAGTTACCGGGCAGGGGGCGGTGGCTACACCTTC. Translating it yields CASSYRAGGGGYTF.

This chain joins TRBV24-1 and TRBJ1-2; 7 bases are shared with TRBD1. This CDR3 region has 15 residues. The junction had 11 bases not matched to a gene; V was cut back by 3 bases and J by 8 bases. The germline gives CDR1 KGHDR, CDR2 SFDVKD. The CDR3 sequence is CATSDRWRQGEGYTF. The DNA for the CDR3 is TGTGCCACCAGTGATAGATGGCGGCAGGGGGAAGGCTACACCTTC.

Only a few counts were recorded for this clonotype. This chain uses TRBV20-1 with TRBJ2-1, with 7 bases fitting TRBD1. Germline-derived CDR1 and CDR2 are DFQATT and SNEGSKA (reference sequence). V shed 5 bases and J 6 bases; nucleotides not matched to a gene: 10. There are 14 residues in the CDR3. This CDR3 reads CSAHPGQSLNEQFF. For the CDR3, the DNA is TGCAGTGCTCACCCGGGACAGTCGCTCAATGAGCAGTTCTTC.

This chain links TRBV28 with TRBJ1-5; D not resolved. The germline V gene has CDR1 MDHEN and CDR2 SYDVKM. V was pared by 7 bases and J by 4 bases, with 17 bases between. There are 15 residues in the CDR3. CDR3 coding DNA: TGTGCCAGCATGGACTCCCGTGGACCTAATCAGCCCCAGCATTTT. This translates into CASMDSRGPNQPQHF. Filled out from reference TRBV28 and TRBJ1-5, the complete variable domain reads DVKVTQSSRYLVKRTGEKVFLECVQDMDHENMFWYRQDPGLGLRLIYFSYDVKMKEKGDIPEGYSVSREKKERFSLILESASTNQTSMYLCASMDSRGPNQPQHFGDGTRLSIL.

The chain carries TRBV4-3 and TRBJ2-1; D is undetermined. The germline V gene encodes CDR1 LGHNA and CDR2 YSLEER. The V gene lost 1 base and the J gene lost 4 bases, with 5 bases spanning the gap. This CDR3 spans 13 amino acids. This CDR3 reads CASSQGHYNEQFF. In DNA, the CDR3 is TGCGCCAGCAGCCAAGGCCATTACAATGAGCAGTTCTTC.

The chain employs TRBV29-1 and TRBJ2-2, with D possibly TRBD1 on 6 matching bases. The germline V gene has CDR1 SQVTM and CDR2 ANQGSEA. The V and J ends lost 7 bases and 1 base respectively, with 7 bases between them. The CDR3 is 12 residues long. The CDR3 reads CSADRNTGELFF. The CDR3 DNA sequence: TGCAGCGCGGACAGGAACACCGGGGAGCTGTTTTTT.